These 16 T cell receptor beta chains originate from one sample sequenced in a study of tumor and adjacent non-tumor tissue in lung cancer. The library came from three nested PCR rounds adapted from ARM-PCR protocols. TCRdb analysed the multiplex PCR reads with MiXCR anew, one entry per CDR3 protein. The sample has approximately 100,000 distinct CDR3 sequences; about 60% are singletons. RNA was extracted from bulk tissue without any cell sorting. The normal lung tissue was taken more than 3 cm from the tumor edge. The sequencing sample was made of distant non-tumor lung tissue. These receptors were obtained from a man younger than 45 with non-small cell lung cancer.

The table lists this clonotype with many counts. The chain uses TRBV12-3 or TRBV12-4 and TRBJ2-5, with D maybe TRBD2 (6 bases). Trimming cost V 2 bases and J 2 bases, with 9 bases left between them. The CDR3 sequence is 14 residues long. In nucleotides, the CDR3 is TGTGCCAGCAGTTTAAGGGCGGGACAAGAGACCCAGTACTTC. Its protein product is CASSLRAGQETQYF.

As for this clonotype: Relative to the germline gene, one junction end is altered; a read error may explain this. CDR3 sequence: CVSSREDRTPYERYF. CDR3 in DNA: TGTGTCAGCAGCCGAGAAGATAGGACCCCCTACGAGCGGTACTTC. J is TRBJ2-7 and V is TRBV6-1; the D is unclear. This CDR3 has 15 amino acids. Germline loops: CDR1 MNHNS, CDR2 SASEGT.

The table lists this clonotype with a few counts. It is likely a read error, because the conserved phenylalanine at the end of the CDR3 is missing. This rearrangement joins TRBV11-2 to TRBJ1-2; 7 bases match TRBD1. The germline V gene has CDR1 SGHAT and CDR2 FQNNGV. This CDR3 has 13 amino acids. Unmatched junction bases numbered 6, after V lost 9 bases and J lost 2 bases. The CDR3 spells CASSKGQNYGYTS. CDR3 DNA sequence: TGTGCCAGTAGCAAGGGACAGAACTATGGCTACACCTCC.

In its sample, this clonotype was seen many times. This sequence joins TRBV20-1 and TRBJ2-1; TRBD2 agrees at 7 bases. The length of the CDR3 is 14 residues. Germline trimming cut 1 base from V and 6 bases from J; bases unmatched to any gene: 6. CDR1 DFQATT and CDR2 SNEGSKA come from the germline V gene (reference sequence). This chain's CDR3 is CSARATTGGNEQFF. The CDR3 DNA reads TGCAGTGCTAGAGCAACCACGGGGGGCAATGAGCAGTTCTTC.

The chain employs TRBV6-4 and TRBJ2-3; 8 bases agree with TRBD2. The trim removed 4 bases at V and 1 base at J, leaving 1 base unmatched. The germline gives CDR1 MRHNA, CDR2 SNTAGT. The CDR3 contains 14 residues. The CDR3 is CASSVSGGTDTQYF. The DNA for the CDR3 is TGTGCCAGCAGTGTTAGCGGGGGCACAGATACGCAGTATTTT.

In regard to this clonotype: A much bigger clone sits one base away, suggesting this may be a read error. The chain has TRBV12-3 or TRBV12-4 and TRBJ1-2; D gene unclear. The V gene lost 5 bases and the J gene lost 6 bases, with 16 bases spanning the gap. The CDR3 totals 14 residues. CDR3 region: CASSPGPPTDGYTF. The CDR3 DNA reads as TGTGCCAGCAGTCCCGGGCCCCCAACGGATGGCTACACCTTC.

This clonotype was detected only once. A junction boundary mismatches the germline segment, possibly from a read error. The chain has TRBV12-3 or TRBV12-4 and TRBJ2-2; 9 bases agree with TRBD1. This CDR3 has 17 residues. The CDR3 DNA is TGTACCGGCAGTAAGTGGACAGGGGCCGGGAACACCGGGAAGCTGTTTTTT. Its translation is CTGSKWTGAGNTGKLFF.

The table lists this clonotype with a few counts. The chain links TRBV24-1 to TRBJ2-3, with a tentative D call TRBD2 (5 bases). CDR3 size: 16 residues. Deletions cut 2 bases from V and 4 bases from J, with 15 bases between. Germline assignment: CDR1 KGHDR and CDR2 SFDVKD. CDR3 loop: CATSDSIEEAADTQYF. DNA for the CDR3: TGTGCCACCAGTGATTCGATAGAGGAGGCCGCAGATACGCAGTATTTT.

This clonotype was seen at least ten times. The chain has TRBV6-1 and TRBJ2-1, with TRBD1 matching 7 bases. V shed 8 bases and J 0 bases; nucleotides not matched to a gene: 10. Germline V gives CDR1 MNHNS, CDR2 SASEGT. This CDR3 comprises 16 residues. CDR3 DNA: TGTGCCAGCCTGAAGGGGGCAGCGACCTCCTACAATGAGCAGTTCTTC. This sequence encodes CASLKGAATSYNEQFF.

A remark on this clonotype: The germline gene is not matched at one end of the junction; a read error may be the cause. V usage is TRBV5-4 and J usage is TRBJ2-7, with TRBD1 as a possible D gene (6 bases). Germline loops: CDR1 SGHNT, CDR2 YYREEE (reference sequence). The CDR3 loop spans 12 amino acids. The CDR3 region has the DNA TGTACCAGCAGCTCGGACAGCTACGAGCACTACTTC. It translates to CTSSSDSYEHYF. Together with reference TRBV5-4 and TRBJ2-7, the CDR3 gives the full variable domain: ETGVTQSPTHLIKTRGQQVTLRCSSQSGHNTVSWYQQALGQGPQFIFQYYREEENGRGNFPPRFSGLQFPNYSSELNVNALELDDSALYLCTSSSDSYEHYFGPGTRLTVT.

This clonotype has a handful of counts. A much larger clone differs from this one at a single base, so this may be a read error. The chain couples TRBV6-5 to TRBJ2-5; 8 bases are a match to TRBD2. The CDR3 has 14 residues. Germline assignment: CDR1 MNHEY and CDR2 SVGAGI. The CDR3 reads CVSSGGQIQETQYF. The CDR3 bases are TGTGTCAGCAGCGGGGGACAAATACAAGAGACCCAGTACTTC.

The J gene is TRBJ1-1, the V gene TRBV29-1, with TRBD1 as a possible D gene (5 bases). Germline V lookup: CDR1 SQVTM, CDR2 ANQGSEA. The V end lost 7 bases, the J end lost 3 bases, and 12 bases lay between the germline ends. This CDR3 comprises 12 residues. The chain's CDR3 is CSALLRDTEAFF. Here the CDR3 DNA reads TGCAGCGCTCTACTCAGGGACACTGAAGCTTTCTTT.

This clonotype was counted at least ten times. The chain carries TRBV4-1 and TRBJ2-3, with D perhaps TRBD2 (6 bases). V dropped 3 bases and J dropped 5 bases, with 18 bases sitting between them. This CDR3 contains 16 residues. Looked up from germline, CDR1 is MGHRA and CDR2 is YSYEKL. As DNA, the CDR3 is TGCGCCAGCAGCCACCCCTGGGCGGGGCCGGGAGATACGCAGTATTTT. It specifies CASSHPWAGPGDTQYF.

This clonotype was recorded once. The chain recombines TRBV20-1 with TRBJ2-1, with TRBD2 identical over 14 bases. Germline V gene sequence: CDR1 DFQATT, CDR2 SNEGSKA (reference sequence). The CDR3 has 15 residues. The CDR3 here is CRLAGGSVPWDGQFF. DNA for the CDR3: TGCCGACTAGCGGGGGGGTCCGTTCCTTGGGATGGACAGTTCTTC.

Comments on this clonotype: Just one base apart from a much larger clone, this may be a read error. The rearrangement uses TRBV7-9 and TRBJ2-1; 13 positions agree with TRBD2. The CDR3 has 17 amino acids. The germline gives CDR1 SEHNR, CDR2 FQNEAQ (reference sequence). CDR3 region: CASSSRLAGGSYNEHFF. The CDR3 coding sequence is TGTGCCAGCAGCTCCCGACTAGCGGGAGGATCCTACAATGAGCACTTCTTC.

Only a few counts were recorded for this clonotype. The rearrangement uses TRBV12-3 or TRBV12-4 and TRBJ2-5, with 8 bases aligning to TRBD2. The CDR3 has 16 amino acids. The ends lost 8 bases at V and 4 bases at J; junction bases unmatched: 15. CDR3 sequence reads: CASRQLARGAGETQYF. Written as DNA, the CDR3 is TGTGCCAGCCGTCAGCTAGCGCGGGGGGCCGGAGAGACCCAGTACTTC.